Listed here are 32 T cell receptor beta chains from one sample, sequenced in a study of blood T cells in healthy people across ages. Sample-barcoded 5' priming and a J-beta primer mix drove a second PCR of roughly 6 to 12 cycles. TCRdb used MiXCR to reprocess the 5' RACE reads, holding one entry per CDR3 protein. The sample contains about 510,000 distinct CDR3 sequences, about 27% of which appear only once. These data also formed part of another study, on T cells of mothers and their children.

What was sequenced was blood. Source of these receptors: a boy between 2 and 10 years old in good health.

This chain uses TRBV11-2 with TRBJ2-1, with a weak D call TRBD2 (6 bases). The CDR3 sequence is 16 residues long. Deletions cut 5 bases from V and 9 bases from J, with 23 bases between. Germline V gene data show CDR1 as SGHAT and CDR2 as FQNNGV. The CDR3 loop reads CASSPPRGGRLGEQFF. The CDR3, as DNA: TGTGCCAGCAGCCCTCCTCGAGGAGGGAGGCTGGGTGAGCAGTTCTTC. Combining the CDR3 with reference TRBV11-2 and TRBJ2-1 gives the whole variable domain EAGVAQSPRYKIIEKRQSVAFWCNPISGHATLYWYQQILGQGPKLLIQFQNNGVVDDSQLPKDRFSAERLKGVDSTLKIQPAKLEDSAVYLCASSPPRGGRLGEQFFGPGTRLTVL.

This clonotype has a count of ten or more. The genes are TRBV12-3 or TRBV12-4 and TRBJ2-6; no clear D gene. Trimming removed 5 bases from V and 1 base from J, with 6 bases in between. The CDR3 extends over 14 amino acids. CDR3 protein: CASSTGSGANVLTF. In DNA, the CDR3 is TGTGCCAGCAGTACCGGATCTGGGGCCAACGTCCTGACTTTC.

The V gene is TRBV29-1, the J gene TRBJ2-7; tentative D call: TRBD1 (6 bases). The CDR3 sequence is 13 residues long. The germline CDR1 and CDR2 sequences are SQVTM and ANQGSEA. V was cut by 6 bases and J by 2 bases, with 14 bases left in between. The CDR3: CSVGQRFTYEQYF. The CDR3 DNA follows: TGCAGCGTCGGACAGCGGTTTACCTACGAGCAGTACTTC.

A note on this clonotype: An end of the junction differs from the germline gene, which may be a read error. V is TRBV7-7 and J is TRBJ2-5; D may be TRBD1 (6 bases). The V gene's germline CDR1 is SSHAT and CDR2 FNYEAQ (reference sequence). CDR3 length equals 13 residues. The CDR3 nucleotides read TGTGCTAGCAGCCCGGACAGCCCCGGTGACCAGTACTTC. It specifies CASSPDSPGDQYF.

About this clonotype: A read error may be the cause here, since a much bigger clone is one base away. The chain joins TRBV28 to TRBJ2-7; no firm D call. The CDR3 runs 12 residues. Deletions cut 5 bases from V and 3 bases from J, with 8 bases between. The germline V gene encodes CDR1 MDHEN and CDR2 SYDVKM. This CDR3 reads CASSPPYYEQYF. Written as DNA, the CDR3 is TGTGCCAGCAGTCCCCCCTACTACGAGCAGTACTTC. Together with reference TRBV28 and TRBJ2-7, the CDR3 gives the full variable domain: DVKVTQSSRYLVKRTGEKVFLECVQDMDHENMFWYRQDPGLGLRLIYFSYDVKMKEKGDIPEGYSVSREKKERFSLILESASTNQTSMYLCASSPPYYEQYFGPGTRLTVT.

This clonotype has a handful of counts. This chain links TRBV9 with TRBJ2-1; D possibly matches TRBD1 or TRBD2 (5 bases each). The DNA end is more similar to TRBJ2-7, so the J call may be wrong. The CDR3 totals 13 residues. Germline assignment: CDR1 SGDLS and CDR2 YYNGEE. The CDR3 DNA is TGTGCCAGCAGCCCCCGGGGCTCGGGGGAGCAGTACTTC. It is translated as CASSPRGSGEQYF.

The chain recombines TRBV12-3 or TRBV12-4 with TRBJ2-5; possibly TRBD2 for D (6 bases). The CDR3 covers 14 residues. V lost 6 bases, J lost 0 bases, and 11 bases lay in between. CDR3 coding DNA: TGTGCCAGCAGCCCTGTAGCGGACCAAGAGACCCAGTACTTC. Translation: CASSPVADQETQYF.

The rearrangement links TRBV30 to TRBJ2-7; the D is unclear. This CDR3 spans 14 amino acids. Trimming took off 4 bases at V and 3 bases at J, with 16 bases between the two ends. CDR1 GTSNPN and CDR2 SVGIG come from the germline V gene (reference sequence). The CDR3 region is CAWTPGRSGYEQYF. The CDR3 nucleotides are TGTGCCTGGACTCCTGGAAGGTCTGGCTACGAGCAGTACTTC.

The chain has TRBV3-1 and TRBJ2-5; tentatively, D is TRBD2 (6 bases). Germline V gene sequence: CDR1 LGHDT, CDR2 YNNKEL (reference sequence). The CDR3 is 14 residues long. V was pared by 3 bases and J by 5 bases, with 13 bases between. The CDR3: CASSQTPGLETQYF. In nucleotides, the CDR3 is TGTGCCAGCAGCCAGACCCCGGGACTGGAGACCCAGTACTTC.

This clonotype has a handful of counts. The chain joins TRBV28 to TRBJ2-5; tentatively, D is TRBD1 (6 bases). Trimming removed 6 bases from V and 0 bases from J, with 11 bases in between. Per the germline V gene, CDR1 is MDHEN and CDR2 is SYDVKM. The CDR3 has 14 residues. CDR3 protein: CASSNRAYQETQYF. Here the CDR3 DNA reads TGTGCCAGCAGCAACAGGGCCTACCAAGAGACCCAGTACTTC.

The table lists this clonotype with a few counts. The rearrangement joins TRBV12-3 or TRBV12-4 to TRBJ2-3; D gene unclear. The CDR3 loop spans 13 amino acids. The germline V and J ends were trimmed by 3 bases and 4 bases, with 8 bases remaining between them. CDR3 in DNA: TGTGCCAGCAGTTTCGGAGATTCAGATACGCAGTATTTT. Protein: CASSFGDSDTQYF.

This clonotype was counted only a few times. V gene TRBV2 combines with J gene TRBJ2-5, with 11 bases aligning to TRBD2. The assigned J gene may be wrong: the sequence end matches TRBJ2-1 better. Germline CDR1 is SNHLY and CDR2 is FYNNEI. CDR3 length: 17 amino acids. The DNA of the CDR3 is TGTGCCAGCAGTGAAGTCAGACGTCTAGCGGGAGGAAGGGAGCAGTTCTTC. It encodes CASSEVRRLAGGREQFF.

About this clonotype: A much bigger clone sits one base away, suggesting this may be a read error. The rearrangement uses TRBV6-1 and TRBJ2-5, with D unclear. Germline CDR1 is MNHNS and CDR2 is SASEGT. The CDR3 extends over 9 amino acids. V was shortened by 8 bases and J by 3 bases, with 1 base between the two germline ends. The CDR3 loop is CASEETQYF. CDR3 DNA: TGTGCCAGCGAAGAGACCCAGTACTTC.

CDR3 residues: CASSSGTAHQPQHF. CDR3 bases: TGTGCCAGCAGCTCCGGGACAGCCCATCAGCCCCAGCATTTT. The rearrangement joins TRBV12-3 or TRBV12-4 to TRBJ1-5; TRBD1 agrees at 7 bases. The junction had 7 bases not matched to a gene; V was cut back by 6 bases and J by 5 bases. The CDR3 runs 14 residues.

V is TRBV5-1 and J is TRBJ2-1; TRBD2 matches 11 bases. V lost 4 bases, J lost 7 bases, and 19 bases stayed unmatched. CDR1 is SGHRS and CDR2 is YFSETQ in the germline V gene. The CDR3 length is 19 residues. The CDR3 is CASSPRGTSGFPAGNEQFF. The CDR3 bases are TGCGCCAGCAGCCCGCGGGGGACTAGCGGTTTTCCCGCAGGGAATGAGCAGTTCTTC. Based on the CDR3 plus reference TRBV5-1 and TRBJ2-1, the full variable domain is KAGVTQTPRYLIKTRGQQVTLSCSPISGHRSVSWYQQTPGQGLQFLFEYFSETQRNKGNFPGRFSGRQFSNSRSEMNVSTLELGDSALYLCASSPRGTSGFPAGNEQFFGPGTRLTVL.

This clonotype has only a few counts. This chain connects TRBV4-2 to TRBJ1-1; 9 bases map to TRBD1. The CDR3 runs 15 residues. V trimming: 4 bases; J trimming: 5 bases; junction bases outside the gene matches: 8. CDR1 is LGHNA and CDR2 is YNFKEQ in the germline V gene. CDR3 nucleotides: TGTGCCAGCAGCCCCCCCGGGACAGGGAAAACTGAAGCTTTCTTT. As protein: CASSPPGTGKTEAFF.

V usage is TRBV5-1 and J usage is TRBJ2-5, with D possibly TRBD2 on 6 matching bases. CDR1 SGHRS and CDR2 YFSETQ come from the germline V gene. The CDR3 is made up of 15 amino acids. V gave up 4 bases and J gave up 4 bases, with 17 bases separating them. CDR3: CASSGGIKEGETQYF. DNA for the CDR3: TGCGCCAGCAGCGGGGGGATCAAGGAAGGAGAGACCCAGTACTTC.

This clonotype was detected a few times. CDR3 in amino acids: CASTLGLAGGSGANVLTF. CDR3 DNA: TGCGCCAGCACCTTGGGACTAGCGGGAGGGTCTGGGGCCAACGTCCTGACTTTC. The chain employs TRBV10-2 and TRBJ2-6, with 16 bases lining up with TRBD2. This CDR3 is 18 amino acids long. CDR1 WSHSY and CDR2 SAAADI come from the germline V gene. J lost 1 base, V lost 7 bases, and 4 bases had no gene match.

This clonotype was found a few times. The chain uses TRBV12-3 or TRBV12-4 and TRBJ2-7, with D perhaps matching TRBD1 (5 bases). V was shortened by 6 bases and J by 3 bases, with 18 bases between the two germline ends. The CDR3 has 15 amino acids. In nucleotides, the CDR3 is TGTGCCAGCAGCCTCGGGCAGGGAAGCTTCTACGAGCAGTACTTC. Its protein product is CASSLGQGSFYEQYF.

Only a few counts were recorded for this clonotype. The chain links TRBV7-9 to TRBJ2-7; D may correspond to TRBD1 or TRBD2 (5 bases each). The CDR3 runs to 19 residues. Germline V gene sequence: CDR1 SEHNR, CDR2 FQNEAQ (reference sequence). Trimming cost V 1 base and J 0 bases, with 22 bases left between them. DNA of the CDR3: TGTGCCAGCAGCTTAGAATTAGCCGGGACCTTTACAACCTCCTACGAGCAGTACTTC. This codes for CASSLELAGTFTTSYEQYF.

The chain couples TRBV14 to TRBJ1-3; D is perhaps TRBD1 (6 bases). The CDR3 loop spans 15 amino acids. The germline gives CDR1 SGHDN, CDR2 FVKESK. Deletions cut 0 bases from V and 4 bases from J, with 10 bases between. Here the CDR3 DNA reads TGTGCCAGCAGCCAAGATTTCAGGGGAGGAAACACCATATATTTT. This translates into CASSQDFRGGNTIYF.

For this clonotype: An end of the junction does not agree with germline; a read error may underlie this. The chain uses TRBV7-9 and TRBJ1-1; D remains ambiguous. The CDR3 covers 15 residues. Germline V lookup: CDR1 SEHNR, CDR2 FQNEAQ (reference sequence). The CDR3 nucleotides read TGTGCCAGCAGCACCCCGGGATACCGGAACACTGAAGCTTCCTTT. It codes for CASSTPGYRNTEASF.

The chain links TRBV18 to TRBJ2-6, with a tentative D call TRBD1 (6 bases). V was clipped by 3 bases and J by 3 bases, with 12 bases between them. Germline values: CDR1 KGHSH, CDR2 LQKENI. The CDR3 has 16 amino acids. The CDR3 DNA sequence: TGTGCCAGCTCACCCATACAGGGAAGTGGGGCCAACGTCCTGACTTTC. It is translated as CASSPIQGSGANVLTF. The variable domain in full, with the rest retrieved from reference TRBV18 and TRBJ2-6, is NAGVMQNPRHLVRRRGQEARLRCSPMKGHSHVYWYRQLPEEGLKFMVYLQKENIIDESGMPKERFSAEFPKEGPSILRIQQVVRGDSAAYFCASSPIQGSGANVLTFGAGSRLTVL.

The V and J genes are TRBV7-2 and TRBJ1-1; D uncertain. Deletions cut 2 bases from V and 3 bases from J, with 13 bases between. The CDR3 has 15 residues. Germline CDR1 SGHTA, CDR2 FQGNSA. As DNA, the CDR3 is TGTGCCAGCAGCTTATTTGGCGGGTCTTACACTGAAGCTTTCTTT. This codes for CASSLFGGSYTEAFF. The full variable domain, its missing parts supplied by reference TRBV7-2 and TRBJ1-1, is GAGVSQSPSNKVTEKGKDVELRCDPISGHTALYWYRQSLGQGLEFLIYFQGNSAPDKSGLPSDRFSAERTGGSVSTLTIQRTQQEDSAVYLCASSLFGGSYTEAFFGQGTRLTVV.

V usage is TRBV2 and J usage is TRBJ1-6; TRBD1 matches 7 bases. The CDR3 length is 14 residues. The V gene's germline CDR1 is SNHLY and CDR2 FYNNEI. V lost 4 bases to trimming and J lost 9 bases; unmatched junction nucleotides: 6. CDR3 DNA sequence: TGTGCCAGCAGTGGCCGGGACAGAACTTCACCCCTCCACTTT. It specifies CASSGRDRTSPLHF.

The chain links TRBV3-1 to TRBJ1-6; TRBD1 agrees at 7 bases. CDR3 length: 17 residues. V lost 5 bases to trimming and J lost 7 bases; unmatched junction nucleotides: 14. Germline V gene lookup returns CDR1 LGHDT and CDR2 YNNKEL (reference sequence). The CDR3 spells CASSGRTGRDTNSPLHF. CDR3 nucleotide sequence: TGTGCCAGCAGCGGGAGGACAGGCCGGGATACGAATTCACCCCTCCACTTT.

In its sample, this clonotype was seen a few times. The chain recombines TRBV6-5 with TRBJ2-2; D unresolved. V shed 4 bases and J shed 6 bases, with 18 bases lying between them. Per the germline V gene, CDR1 is MNHEY and CDR2 is SVGAGI. This CDR3 is 16 amino acids long. The CDR3: CASSLRSAGPPGELFF. In DNA, the CDR3 is TGTGCCAGCAGTTTAAGGTCCGCCGGACCCCCCGGGGAGCTGTTTTTT.

This clonotype was detected ten times or more. The V gene is TRBV20-1, the J gene TRBJ2-2; 8 nucleotides agree with TRBD1. The V segment lost 4 bases and the J segment 1 base; nucleotides outside the gene matches: 5. This CDR3 is 15 amino acids long. Germline assignment: CDR1 DFQATT and CDR2 SNEGSKA (reference sequence). The CDR3 sequence: CSAKKDRGNTGELFF. CDR3 DNA: TGCAGTGCTAAAAAAGACAGGGGGAACACCGGGGAGCTGTTTTTT.

CDR3 residues: CSARMAGGLNEQFF. As DNA, the CDR3 is TGCAGTGCTAGAATGGCGGGGGGGCTCAATGAGCAGTTCTTC. This chain connects TRBV20-1 to TRBJ2-1, with 9 bases that match TRBD2. The CDR3 has 14 amino acids. CDR1 and CDR2 from the germline V gene are DFQATT and SNEGSKA (reference sequence). Trimming took 2 bases from V and 6 from J; bases not matched to a gene: 5.

The gene calls are TRBV7-3 and TRBJ2-3; D is unresolved. This CDR3 has 16 amino acids. Germline assignment: CDR1 SGHTA and CDR2 FQGTGA. Trimming stripped 2 bases from V and 2 bases from J, with 14 bases between. The CDR3 sequence is CASSLERVPYTDTQYF. CDR3 nucleotides: TGTGCCAGCAGCTTAGAGCGAGTACCTTACACAGATACGCAGTATTTT.

This clonotype was seen many times. This chain uses TRBV9 with TRBJ2-5, with 7 nucleotides matching TRBD2. J was trimmed by 1 base and V by 0 bases; bases with no gene match: 0. Germline V gene lookup returns CDR1 SGDLS and CDR2 YYNGEE. The CDR3 has 14 amino acids. The CDR3 bases are TGTGCCAGCAGCGTAGCTAGCGGCCAAGAGACCCAGTACTTC. Residues: CASSVASGQETQYF.

CDR3 amino acids: CASSLHSTNEKLFF. CDR3 coding DNA: TGTGCCAGCAGCTTACACTCAACTAATGAAAAACTGTTTTTT. The V gene is TRBV12-3 or TRBV12-4, the J gene TRBJ1-4; no reliable D call. CDR3 size: 14 residues. The ends were cut back, 6 bases at V and 0 bases at J, with 8 bases in the middle.